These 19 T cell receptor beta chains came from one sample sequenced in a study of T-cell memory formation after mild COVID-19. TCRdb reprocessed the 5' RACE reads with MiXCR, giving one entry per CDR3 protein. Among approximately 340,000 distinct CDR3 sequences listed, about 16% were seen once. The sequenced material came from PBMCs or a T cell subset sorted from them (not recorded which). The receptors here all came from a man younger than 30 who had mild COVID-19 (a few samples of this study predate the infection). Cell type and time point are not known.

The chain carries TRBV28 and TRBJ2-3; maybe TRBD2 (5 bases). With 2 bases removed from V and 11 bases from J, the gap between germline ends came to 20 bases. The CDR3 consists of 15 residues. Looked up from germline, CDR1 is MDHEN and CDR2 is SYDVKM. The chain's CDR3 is CASSLPKPLALRQYF. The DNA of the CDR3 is TGTGCCAGCAGTTTACCTAAACCTCTAGCTCTCAGGCAGTATTTT.

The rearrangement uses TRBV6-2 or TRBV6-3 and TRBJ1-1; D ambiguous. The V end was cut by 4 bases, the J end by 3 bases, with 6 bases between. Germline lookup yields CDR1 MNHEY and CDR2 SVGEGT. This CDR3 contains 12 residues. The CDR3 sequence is CASSLPHTEAFF. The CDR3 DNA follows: TGTGCCAGCAGTTTGCCTCACACTGAAGCTTTCTTT.

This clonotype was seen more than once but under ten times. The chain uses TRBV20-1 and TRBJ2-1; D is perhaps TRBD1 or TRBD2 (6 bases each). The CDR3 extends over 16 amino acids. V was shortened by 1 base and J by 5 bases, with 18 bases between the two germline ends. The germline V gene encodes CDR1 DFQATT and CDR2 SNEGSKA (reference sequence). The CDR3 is CSARVQGGRYDNEQFF. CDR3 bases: TGCAGTGCTAGAGTTCAAGGGGGGAGATATGACAATGAGCAGTTCTTC.

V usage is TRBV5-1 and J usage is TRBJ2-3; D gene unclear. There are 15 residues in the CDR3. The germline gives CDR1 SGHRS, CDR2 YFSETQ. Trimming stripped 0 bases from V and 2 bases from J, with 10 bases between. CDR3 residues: CASSLDGKPTDTQYF. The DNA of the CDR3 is TGCGCCAGCAGCTTGGATGGGAAGCCCACAGATACGCAGTATTTT.

Here the CDR3 DNA reads TGCGCCAGCAGCCAAGATGGCGGGTTCGAGCAGCCCCAGCATTTT. Amino acid sequence: CASSQDGGFEQPQHF. The J gene is TRBJ1-5, the V gene TRBV4-1, with unresolved D. This CDR3 region has 15 residues. V gave up 0 bases and J gave up 7 bases, with 13 bases separating them. Germline CDR1 MGHRA, CDR2 YSYEKL.

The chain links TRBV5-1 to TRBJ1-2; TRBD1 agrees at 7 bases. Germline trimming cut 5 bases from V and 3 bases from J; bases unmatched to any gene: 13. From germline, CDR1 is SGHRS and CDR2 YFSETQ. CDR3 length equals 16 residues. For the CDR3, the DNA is TGCGCCAGCAGAAACCCATACAGGGGTGCCGACTATGGCTACACCTTC. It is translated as CASRNPYRGADYGYTF.

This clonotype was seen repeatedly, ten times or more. The CDR3 DNA is TGCGCCAGCAGCCCGGGACAGAGGAGACTTGATACGCAGTATTTT. This sequence encodes CASSPGQRRLDTQYF. The chain has TRBV5-1 and TRBJ2-3, with TRBD1 identical over 7 bases. Germline V lookup: CDR1 SGHRS, CDR2 YFSETQ. The V gene end was trimmed by 4 bases and the J gene end by 6 bases; junction bases not matched to a gene: 11. The CDR3 is 15 amino acids.

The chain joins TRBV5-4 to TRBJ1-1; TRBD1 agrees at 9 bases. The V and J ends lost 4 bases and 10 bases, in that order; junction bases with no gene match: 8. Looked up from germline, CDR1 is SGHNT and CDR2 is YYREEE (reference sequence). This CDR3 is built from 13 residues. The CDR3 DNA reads TGTGCCAGCAGCCAAGACAGGGGGAGGGTAGCTTTCTTT. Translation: CASSQDRGRVAFF.

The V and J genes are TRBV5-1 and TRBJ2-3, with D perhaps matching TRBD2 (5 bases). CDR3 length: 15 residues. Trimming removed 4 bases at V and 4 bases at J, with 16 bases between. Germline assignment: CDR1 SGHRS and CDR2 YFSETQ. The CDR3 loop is CASSLPLGLSDTQYF. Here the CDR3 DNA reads TGCGCCAGCAGCCTCCCCCTAGGACTTTCAGATACGCAGTATTTT.

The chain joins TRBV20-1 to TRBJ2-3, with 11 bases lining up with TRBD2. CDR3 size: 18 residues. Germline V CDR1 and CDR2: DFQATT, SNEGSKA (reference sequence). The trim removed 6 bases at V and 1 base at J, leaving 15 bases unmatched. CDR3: CSAATPSGGHPRTDTQYF. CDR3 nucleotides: TGCAGTGCCGCGACGCCTAGCGGGGGGCACCCCCGCACAGATACGCAGTATTTT.

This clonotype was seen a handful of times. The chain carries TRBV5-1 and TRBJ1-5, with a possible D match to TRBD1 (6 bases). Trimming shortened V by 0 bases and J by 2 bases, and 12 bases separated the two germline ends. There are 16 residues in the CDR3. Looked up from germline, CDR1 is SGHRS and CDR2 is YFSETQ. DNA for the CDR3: TGCGCCAGCAGCTTGGTCGGGGGGCAAGGCAATCAGCCCCAGCATTTT. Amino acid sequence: CASSLVGGQGNQPQHF. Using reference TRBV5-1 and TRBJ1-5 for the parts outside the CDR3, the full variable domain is KAGVTQTPRYLIKTRGQQVTLSCSPISGHRSVSWYQQTPGQGLQFLFEYFSETQRNKGNFPGRFSGRQFSNSRSEMNVSTLELGDSALYLCASSLVGGQGNQPQHFGDGTRLSIL.

The CDR3: CSAPGGGHQPQHF. In nucleotides, the CDR3 is TGCAGTGCTCCTGGGGGGGGGCATCAGCCCCAGCATTTT. The gene calls are TRBV20-1 and TRBJ1-5, with a tentative D call TRBD1 (6 bases). The V end lost 5 bases, the J end lost 5 bases, and 13 bases lay between the germline ends. Germline assignment: CDR1 DFQATT and CDR2 SNEGSKA (reference sequence). The CDR3 runs to 13 residues.

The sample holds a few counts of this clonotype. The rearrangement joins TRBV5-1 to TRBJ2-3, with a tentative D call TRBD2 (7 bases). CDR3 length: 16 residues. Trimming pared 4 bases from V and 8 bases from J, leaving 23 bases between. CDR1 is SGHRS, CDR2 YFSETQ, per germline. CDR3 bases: TGCGCCAGCAGCCCCGGACAGCCAGGGGCGGGAGTTACGCAGTATTTT. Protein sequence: CASSPGQPGAGVTQYF.

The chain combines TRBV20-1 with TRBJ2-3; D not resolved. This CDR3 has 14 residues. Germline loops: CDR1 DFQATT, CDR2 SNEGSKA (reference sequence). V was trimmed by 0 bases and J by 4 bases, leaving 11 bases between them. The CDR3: CSAREGWGSDTQYF. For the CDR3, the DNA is TGCAGTGCTAGAGAGGGGTGGGGATCAGATACGCAGTATTTT.

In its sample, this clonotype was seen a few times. This chain's CDR3 is CASSYSRGPVEQYV. In nucleotides, the CDR3 is TGTGCCAGCAGTTACTCCAGGGGGCCGGTCGAGCAGTACGTC. This rearrangement joins TRBV6-2 or TRBV6-3 to TRBJ2-7; 8 positions match TRBD1. Germline trimming cut 0 bases from V and 6 bases from J; bases unmatched to any gene: 4. The CDR3 contains 14 residues. Germline V gene sequence: CDR1 MNHEY, CDR2 SVGEGT.

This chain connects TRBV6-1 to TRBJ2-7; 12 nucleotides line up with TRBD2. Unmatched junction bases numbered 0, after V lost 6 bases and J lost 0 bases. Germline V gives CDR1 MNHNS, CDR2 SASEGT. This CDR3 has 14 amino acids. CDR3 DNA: TGTGCCAGCAGGACTAGCGGGGGCTCCTACGAGCAGTACGTC. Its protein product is CASRTSGGSYEQYV.

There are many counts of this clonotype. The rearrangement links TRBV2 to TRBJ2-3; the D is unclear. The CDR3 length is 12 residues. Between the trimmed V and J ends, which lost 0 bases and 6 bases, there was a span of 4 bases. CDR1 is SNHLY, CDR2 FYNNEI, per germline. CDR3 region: CASSEARDTQYF. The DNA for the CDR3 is TGTGCCAGCAGTGAAGCCCGGGATACGCAGTATTTT.

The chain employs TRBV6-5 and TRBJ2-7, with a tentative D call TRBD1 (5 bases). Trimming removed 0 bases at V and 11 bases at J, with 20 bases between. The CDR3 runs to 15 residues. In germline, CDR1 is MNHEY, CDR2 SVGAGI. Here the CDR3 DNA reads TGTGCCAGCAGTTACTCGGGGCAGGTACCCTCCGTGGAGTACTTC. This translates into CASSYSGQVPSVEYF.

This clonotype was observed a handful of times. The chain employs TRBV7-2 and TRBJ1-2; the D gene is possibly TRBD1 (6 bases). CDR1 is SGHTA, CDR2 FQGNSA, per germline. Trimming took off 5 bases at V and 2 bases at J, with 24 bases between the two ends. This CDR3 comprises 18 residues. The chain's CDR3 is CASSRDPYREISNYGYTF. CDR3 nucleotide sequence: TGTGCCAGCAGCCGCGACCCGTACAGGGAGATATCGAACTATGGCTACACCTTC.